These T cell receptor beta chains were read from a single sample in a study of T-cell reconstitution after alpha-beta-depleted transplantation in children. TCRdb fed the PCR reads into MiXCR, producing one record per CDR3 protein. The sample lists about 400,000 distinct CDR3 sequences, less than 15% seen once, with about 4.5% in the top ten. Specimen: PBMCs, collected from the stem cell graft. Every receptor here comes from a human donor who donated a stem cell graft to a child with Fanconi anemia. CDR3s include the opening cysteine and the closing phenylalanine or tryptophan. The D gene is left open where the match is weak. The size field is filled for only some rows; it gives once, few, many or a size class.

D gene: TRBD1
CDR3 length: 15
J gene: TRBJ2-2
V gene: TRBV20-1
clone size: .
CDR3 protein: CSAMDRSPNTGELFF
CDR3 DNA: TGCAGTGCAATGGACAGGTCCCCGAACACCGGGGAGCTGTTTTTT

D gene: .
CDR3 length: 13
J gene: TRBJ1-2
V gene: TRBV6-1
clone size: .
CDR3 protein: CASSFTSDGGYTF
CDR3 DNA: TGTGCCAGCAGCTTCACCTCAGATGGGGGCTACACCTTC

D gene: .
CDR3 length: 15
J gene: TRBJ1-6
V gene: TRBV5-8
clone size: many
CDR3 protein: CASSRAPQDNSPLHF
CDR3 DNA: TGTGCCAGCAGCCGGGCCCCGCAGGATAATTCACCCCTCCACTTT

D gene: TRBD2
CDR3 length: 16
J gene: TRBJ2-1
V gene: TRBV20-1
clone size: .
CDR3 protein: CCARATSGGVYNEQFF
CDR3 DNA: TGCTGTGCTAGAGCTACTAGCGGGGGAGTTTATAATGAGCAGTTCTTC

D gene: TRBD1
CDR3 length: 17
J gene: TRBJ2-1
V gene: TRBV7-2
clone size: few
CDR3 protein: CASSPTDRGQFYNEQFF
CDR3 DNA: TGTGCCAGCAGCCCGACCGACAGGGGCCAATTCTACAATGAGCAGTTCTTC

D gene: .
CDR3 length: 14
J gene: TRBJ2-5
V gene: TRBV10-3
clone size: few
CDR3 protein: CAIGPSSNQETQYF
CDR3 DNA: TGTGCCATCGGGCCTTCCAGCAACCAAGAGACCCAGTACTTC

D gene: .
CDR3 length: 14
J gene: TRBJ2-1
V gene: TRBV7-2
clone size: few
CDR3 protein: CASSDKRGGNEQFF
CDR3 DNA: TGTGCCAGCAGCGATAAAAGAGGGGGGAATGAGCAGTTCTTC

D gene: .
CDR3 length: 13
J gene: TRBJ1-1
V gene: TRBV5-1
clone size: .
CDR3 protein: CASSGFMNTEAFF
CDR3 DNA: TGCGCCAGCAGCGGTTTCATGAACACTGAAGCTTTCTTT

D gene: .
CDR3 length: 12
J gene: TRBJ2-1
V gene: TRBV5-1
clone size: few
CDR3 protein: CASSPPANEQFF
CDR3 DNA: TGCGCCAGCAGCCCCCCGGCTAATGAGCAGTTCTTC

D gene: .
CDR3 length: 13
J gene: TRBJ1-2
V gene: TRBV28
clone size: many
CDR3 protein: CASSPTLVLGYTF
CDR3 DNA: TGTGCCAGCAGTCCTACTCTAGTTCTCGGCTACACCTTC

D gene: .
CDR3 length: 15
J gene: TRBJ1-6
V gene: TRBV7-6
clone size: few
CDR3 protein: CASSLDWQDNSPLHF
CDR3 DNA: TGTGCCAGCAGCTTAGACTGGCAAGATAATTCACCCCTCCACTTT

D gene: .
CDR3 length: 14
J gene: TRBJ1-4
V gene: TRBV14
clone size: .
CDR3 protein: CASSLVGQREKLFF
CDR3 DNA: TGTGCCAGCAGCCTAGTAGGCCAACGGGAAAAACTGTTTTTT

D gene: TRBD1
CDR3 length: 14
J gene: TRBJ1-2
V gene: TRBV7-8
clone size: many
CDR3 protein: CASSFGQEYYGYTF
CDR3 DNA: TGTGCCAGCAGCTTTGGACAGGAGTACTATGGCTACACCTTC

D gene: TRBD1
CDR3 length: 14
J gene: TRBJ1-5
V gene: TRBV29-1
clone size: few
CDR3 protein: CSVKDRGVYQPQHF
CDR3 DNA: TGCAGCGTAAAGGACAGGGGAGTTTATCAGCCCCAGCATTTT

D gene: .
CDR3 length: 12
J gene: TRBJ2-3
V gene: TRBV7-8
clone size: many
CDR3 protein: CASSRGAETQYF
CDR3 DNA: TGTGCCAGCAGCCGGGGGGCAGAGACGCAGTATTTT

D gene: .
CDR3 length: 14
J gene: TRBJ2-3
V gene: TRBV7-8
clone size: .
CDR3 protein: CASSLMVRTDTQYF
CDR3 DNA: TGTGCCAGCAGCTTAATGGTCCGGACAGATACGCAGTATTTT

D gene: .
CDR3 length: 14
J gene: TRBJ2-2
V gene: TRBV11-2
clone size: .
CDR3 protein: CASSLVQYTGELFF
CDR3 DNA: TGTGCCAGCAGCTTAGTCCAGTACACCGGGGAGCTGTTTTTT

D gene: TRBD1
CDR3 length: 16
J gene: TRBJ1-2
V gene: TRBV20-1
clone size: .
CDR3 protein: CSAGTGPSINYYGYTF
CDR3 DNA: TGCAGTGCCGGGACAGGGCCATCAATCAACTACTATGGCTACACCTTC

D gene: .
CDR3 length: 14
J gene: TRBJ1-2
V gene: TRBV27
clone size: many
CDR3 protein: CASSLSGRDYGYTF
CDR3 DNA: TGTGCCAGCAGTTTGTCCGGACGGGACTATGGCTACACCTTC

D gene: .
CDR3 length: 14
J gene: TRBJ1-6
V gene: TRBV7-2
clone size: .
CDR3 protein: CASSLSGPISPLHF
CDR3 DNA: TGTGCCAGCAGCCTCAGTGGCCCCATTTCACCCCTCCACTTT

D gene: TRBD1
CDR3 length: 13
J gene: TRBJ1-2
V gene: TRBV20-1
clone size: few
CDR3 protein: CSATTGESYGYTF
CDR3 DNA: TGCAGTGCTACCACAGGGGAGAGTTATGGCTACACCTTC

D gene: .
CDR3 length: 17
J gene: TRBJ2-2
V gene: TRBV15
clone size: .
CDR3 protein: CATSGDRNGANTGELFF
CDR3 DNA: TGTGCCACCAGCGGAGATCGTAATGGTGCGAACACCGGGGAGCTGTTTTTT

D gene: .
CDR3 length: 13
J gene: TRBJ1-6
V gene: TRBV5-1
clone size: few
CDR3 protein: CASSLDTDSPLHF
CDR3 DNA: TGCGCCAGCAGCTTGGATACGGATTCACCCCTCCACTTT

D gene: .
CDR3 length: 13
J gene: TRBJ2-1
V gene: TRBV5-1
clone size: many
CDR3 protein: CASSYPDYNEQFF
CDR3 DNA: TGCGCCAGCAGCTACCCTGACTACAATGAGCAGTTCTTC

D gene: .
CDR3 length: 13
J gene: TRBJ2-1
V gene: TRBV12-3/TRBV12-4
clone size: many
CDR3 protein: CASSLAGGYEQFF
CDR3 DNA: TGTGCCAGCAGTTTAGCCGGGGGTTACGAGCAGTTCTTC

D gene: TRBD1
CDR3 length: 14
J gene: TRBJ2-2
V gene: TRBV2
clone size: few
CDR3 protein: CASCWDRNTGELFF
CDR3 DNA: TGTGCCAGCTGCTGGGACAGGAACACCGGGGAGCTGTTTTTT

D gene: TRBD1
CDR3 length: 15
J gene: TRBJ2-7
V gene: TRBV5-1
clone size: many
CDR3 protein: CASSPTSGTVYEQYF
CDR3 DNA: TGCGCCAGCAGCCCCACCTCAGGGACAGTTTACGAGCAGTACTTC

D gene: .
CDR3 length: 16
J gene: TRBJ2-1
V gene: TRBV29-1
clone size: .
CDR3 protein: CSVEDLYRAAYNEQFF
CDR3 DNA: TGCAGCGTTGAAGACTTATACAGGGCTGCCTACAATGAGCAGTTCTTC

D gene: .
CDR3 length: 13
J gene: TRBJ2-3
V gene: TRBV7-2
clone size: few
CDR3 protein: CASSPPAADTQYF
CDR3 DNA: TGTGCCAGCAGCCCCCCGGCGGCAGATACGCAGTATTTT

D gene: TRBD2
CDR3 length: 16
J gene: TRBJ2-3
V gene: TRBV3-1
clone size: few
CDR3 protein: CASAHKRTSGTDTQYF
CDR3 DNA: TGTGCCAGCGCTCATAAAAGGACTAGCGGAACAGATACGCAGTATTTT

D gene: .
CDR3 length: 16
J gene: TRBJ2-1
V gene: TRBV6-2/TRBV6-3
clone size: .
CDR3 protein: CASSYADTSSYNEQFF
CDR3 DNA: TGTGCCAGCAGTTATGCGGACACGAGCTCCTACAATGAGCAGTTCTTC

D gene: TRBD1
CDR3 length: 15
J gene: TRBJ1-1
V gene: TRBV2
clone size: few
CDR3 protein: CASSGRDRLNTEAFF
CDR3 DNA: TGTGCCAGCAGTGGACGGGACAGACTGAACACTGAAGCTTTCTTT

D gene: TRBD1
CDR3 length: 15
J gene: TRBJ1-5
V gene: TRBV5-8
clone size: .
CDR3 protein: CASSTGTGGLEPQHF
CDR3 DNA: TGTGCCAGCAGCACCGGGACAGGGGGCTTGGAGCCCCAGCATTTT

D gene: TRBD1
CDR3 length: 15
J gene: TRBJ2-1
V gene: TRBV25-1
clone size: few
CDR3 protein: CASSLWGQGVYEQFF
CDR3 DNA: TGTGCCAGCAGTCTCTGGGGACAGGGTGTATATGAGCAGTTCTTC

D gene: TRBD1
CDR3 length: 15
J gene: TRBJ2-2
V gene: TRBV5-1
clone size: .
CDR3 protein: CASSFGTGNTGELFF
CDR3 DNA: TGCGCCAGCAGCTTTGGGACAGGGAACACCGGGGAGCTGTTTTTT

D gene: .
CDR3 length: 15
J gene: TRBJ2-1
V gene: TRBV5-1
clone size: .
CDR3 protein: CASSWSTRSSNEQFF
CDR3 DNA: TGCGCCAGCAGCTGGAGCACAAGGTCTTCCAATGAGCAGTTCTTC

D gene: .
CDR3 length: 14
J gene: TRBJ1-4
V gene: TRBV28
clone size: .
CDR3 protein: CASSSSGVDVKLFF
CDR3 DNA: TGTGCCAGCAGTTCCTCCGGGGTTGACGTAAAACTGTTTTTT

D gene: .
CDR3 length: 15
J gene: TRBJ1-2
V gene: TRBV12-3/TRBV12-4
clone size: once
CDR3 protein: CASSRKIGNPTGYTF
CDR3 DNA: TGTGCCAGCAGTCGGAAGATCGGGAATCCGACGGGCTACACCTTC

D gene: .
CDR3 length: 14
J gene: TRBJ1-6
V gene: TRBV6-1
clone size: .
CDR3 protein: CASNPHGSNSPLHF
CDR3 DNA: TGTGCCAGCAACCCGCACGGGTCGAATTCACCCCTCCACTTT

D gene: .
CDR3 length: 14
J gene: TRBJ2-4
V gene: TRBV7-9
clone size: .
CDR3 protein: CASSGIGTKNIQYF
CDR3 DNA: TGTGCCAGCAGCGGCATCGGAACCAAAAACATTCAGTACTTC